Presented here are 19 T cell receptor delta chains from one specimen sequenced in a study of gamma-delta T cells after stem cell transplantation. TCRdb re-called the RT-PCR reads via CATT. The profile shows around 2,000 delta-chain clones, 0.85% to 1.2% of them singletons. The sample was gamma-delta T cells. All receptors come from a human donor. It is not recorded whose cells these are; they may come from a transplant donor.

This clone is labeled large. Other DNA sequences within the sample encode an identical CDR3. The gene calls are TRDV2 and TRDJ3; 11 positions match TRDD3. From germline, CDR1 is GEAIGNYY and CDR2 EKD. J gave up 0 bases and V 0 bases, and 12 bases lay outside the gene matches. The CDR3 totals 22 residues. Written as DNA, the CDR3 is TGTGCCTGTGACACCGGGTTCCTGGGGGATACTGGCGGCTCCTGGGACACCCGACAGATGTTTTTC. It specifies CACDTGFLGDTGGSWDTRQMFF.

This clone was recorded a few times. This DNA's translation and the protein TCRdb lists, from a much larger clone, do not match at residue 6, likely due to a read error; the protein shown is translated from the DNA. The J gene is TRDJ1, the V gene TRDV2, with 10 bases identical to TRDD3. V was pared by 3 bases and J by 1 base, with 7 bases of the junction left unmatched. The CDR3 sequence is 16 residues long. Germline V gene sequence: CDR1 GEAIGNYY, CDR2 EKD. Here the CDR3 DNA reads TGTGCCTGTGACTCCCCGGGGGATACGGCCACCGATAAACTCATCTTT. This gives the protein CACDSPGDTATDKLIF.

This clone ranks as medium-sized. A far larger clone is just one base off, so this is likely a read error. This specimen includes other DNA sequences encoding the same CDR3. The CDR3 region is CACDPLLTGDTRADKLIF. The CDR3 coding sequence is TGCGCCTGTGACCCTCTCTTGACGGGGGATACGCGGGCCGATAAACTCATCTTT. The chain couples TRDV2 to TRDJ1; 10 bases map to TRDD3. Germline CDR1 GEAIGNYY, CDR2 EKD. This CDR3 comprises 18 residues.

Worth noting for this clone: The protein TCRdb lists belongs to a much larger clone and differs from this DNA's translation at residue 3, which points to a read error; the protein shown is made from the DNA. The rearrangement links TRDV2 to TRDJ1, with 9 positions matching TRDD3. The CDR3 consists of 17 residues. Germline lookup yields CDR1 GEAIGNYY and CDR2 EKD. The CDR3 coding sequence is TGTGCCCGTGACACCGTTGGGGATACGGGTTACACCGATAAACTCATCTTT. The encoded protein is CARDTVGDTGYTDKLIF.

J is TRDJ1 and V is TRDV2; 13 nucleotides align to TRDD3. The length of the CDR3 is 19 residues. The trim removed 1 base at V and 0 bases at J, leaving 10 bases unmatched. CDR1 and CDR2 (germline): GEAIGNYY, EKD. As DNA, the CDR3 is TGTGCCTGTGACACTGTACTGGGGGATACGTCTTCCTACACCGATAAACTCATCTTT. It yields the protein CACDTVLGDTSSYTDKLIF.

This clone was counted between two and nine times. This probably arose from a read error, given a far larger clone one base away. The J gene is TRDJ1, the V gene TRDV2, with a possible D match to TRDD3 (6 bases). V was trimmed by 1 base and J by 0 bases, leaving 8 bases between them. The CDR3 runs 14 residues. CDR1 GEAIGNYY and CDR2 EKD come from the germline V gene. CDR3 sequence: CACDTLGYTDKLIF. CDR3 bases: TGTGCCTGTGACACGCTGGGGTACACCGATAAACTCATCTTT.

This clone was seen only a few times. TCRdb assigns this DNA the protein of a much larger clone, which departs from its translation at residue 3; this likely reflects a read error, and the protein shown comes from translating the DNA. This chain uses TRDV2 with TRDJ1, with TRDD3 matching over 13 bases. Germline values: CDR1 GEAIGNYY, CDR2 EKD. CDR3 size: 18 residues. The CDR3 here is CARDILLGDTTYTDKLIF. CDR3 nucleotides: TGTGCCCGTGACATATTACTGGGGGATACGACGTACACCGATAAACTCATCTTT.

A note on this clone: A read error is the likely source, as a far larger clone sits one nucleotide away. In the same sample, other DNA sequences code for this CDR3. V is TRDV2 and J is TRDJ1; 8 positions agree with TRDD3. The junction had 15 bases not matched to a gene; V was cut back by 2 bases and J by 2 bases. The CDR3 covers 18 residues. Germline V lookup: CDR1 GEAIGNYY, CDR2 EKD. This chain's CDR3 is CACDILTGGYGRTDKLIF. For the CDR3, the DNA is TGTGCCTGTGACATTCTCACTGGGGGGTACGGTCGGACCGATAAACTCATCTTT.

By share, this clone ranks as medium-sized. A much bigger clone sits one base away, suggesting this may be a read error. The V and J genes are TRDV2 and TRDJ1; 12 bases are a match to TRDD3. Germline loops: CDR1 GEAIGNYY, CDR2 EKD. After removal of 3 bases from V and 0 bases from J, the junction contained 19 bases not matched to a gene. The CDR3 length is 21 residues. The chain's CDR3 is CACDPLGDTRGEGIYTDKLIF. Here the CDR3 DNA reads TGTGCCTGTGACCCTCTGGGGGATACGCGTGGGGAAGGGATTTACACCGATAAACTCATCTTT.

Turning to this clone: A read error is the likely source, as a far larger clone sits one nucleotide away. The V gene is TRDV2, the J gene TRDJ1, with 7 bases matching TRDD3. The CDR3 covers 18 residues. Germline V gene sequence: CDR1 GEAIGNYY, CDR2 EKD. CDR3 coding DNA: TGTGCCTGTGACACCGTGGGAACTGGGGTACACCCCACCGATAGACTCATCTTT. Protein product: CACDTVGTGVHPTDRLIF.

Of note for this clone: A read error is the likely source, as a far larger clone sits one nucleotide away. The rearrangement links TRDV2 to TRDJ2, with 7 bases that match TRDD3. Germline V gene sequence: CDR1 GEAIGNYY, CDR2 EKD. The CDR3 runs to 15 residues. The CDR3 is CACDTLGATSAQPFF. The CDR3 nucleotides read TGTGCCTGTGACACCCTGGGGGCGACCTCAGCACAACCCTTCTTT.

This clone turned up a few times. The TCRdb protein comes from a much larger clone and disagrees with this DNA's translation at residue 12, likely due to a read error; the protein given here is derived from the DNA. The chain has TRDV2 and TRDJ1; 9 positions agree with TRDD3. The CDR3 covers 18 residues. CDR1 and CDR2 from the germline V gene are GEAIGNYY and EKD. The V and J ends lost 1 base and 0 bases, in that order; junction bases with no gene match: 11. CDR3 protein: CACDTLHSVGDNTDKLIF. CDR3 nucleotides: TGTGCCTGTGACACTCTTCACAGTGTGGGGGATAACACCGATAAACTCATCTTT.

The table lists this clone with a few counts. A far larger clone is one nucleotide away, so this likely arose from a read error. This same CDR3 is encoded by further DNA sequences in the sample. The chain has TRDV2 and TRDJ1; 10 bases line up with TRDD3. V trimming: 1 base; J trimming: 3 bases; junction bases outside the gene matches: 22. The CDR3 totals 21 residues. Germline lookup yields CDR1 GEAIGNYY and CDR2 EKD. CDR3 bases: TGTGCCTGTGACACTGTGGGGAGTACTGGGGGATTTCGTGTCGAGGCCGATAAACTCATCTTT. Its protein product is CACDTVGSTGGFRVEADKLIF.

In this sample, this clone is medium-sized. This likely came from a read error, as a far larger clone is one base away. This chain joins TRAV38-2/DV8 and TRDJ1; 11 bases are shared with TRDD3. Germline V lookup: CDR1 TSESDYY, CDR2 QEAYKQQN. The CDR3 loop spans 21 amino acids. This CDR3 is CAYRVLSYSWGIHVSTDKPIF. The CDR3 region has the DNA TGTGCTTATAGGGTACTTTCCTACTCCTGGGGGATACACGTGAGTACCGATAAACCCATCTTT.

This clone turned up a few times. The protein held in TCRdb is that of a much larger clone and does not match this DNA's translation at residue 16, likely because of a read error; the protein shown is translated from the DNA. The chain recombines TRDV2 with TRDJ1, with 8 bases fitting TRDD3. The CDR3 loop spans 18 amino acids. From germline, CDR1 is GEAIGNYY and CDR2 EKD. CDR3 protein: CACDTVRGLGIHGDKPIF. The DNA of the CDR3 is TGTGCCTGTGACACCGTACGGGGACTGGGGATACATGGCGATAAACCCATCTTT.

This clone was found a few times. Compared with germline, one end of the junction differs, possibly owing to a read error. The sample contains more than one DNA sequence encoding this CDR3. The chain uses TRDV2 and TRDJ1, with TRDD3 matching over 12 bases. The CDR3 spans 21 residues. Germline V gene data show CDR1 as GEAIGNYY and CDR2 as EKD. CDR3 sequence reads: CACDTVSARSGGYASTDKLIF. CDR3 DNA sequence: TGTGCCTGCGACACCGTATCCGCCCGGTCTGGGGGATACGCTTCTACCGATAAACTCATCTTT.

In the case of this clone: A read error likely explains why the TCRdb protein, taken from a much larger clone, differs from this DNA's translation at residue 13; the protein shown is translated from the DNA. V and J are TRDV2 and TRDJ1, with TRDD3 identical over 13 bases. The germline gives CDR1 GEAIGNYY, CDR2 EKD. The junction had 11 bases not matched to a gene; V was cut back by 2 bases and J by 3 bases. There are 18 residues in the CDR3. The CDR3 sequence: CACDILTGGYGRADKLIF. The CDR3 DNA reads TGTGCCTGTGACATTCTCACTGGGGGATACGGTCGGGCCGATAAACTCATCTTT.

Only a few counts were recorded for this clone. The gene calls are TRDV2 and TRDJ1; 12 nucleotides match TRDD3. Unmatched junction bases numbered 24, after V lost 0 bases and J lost 2 bases. CDR3 size: 23 residues. Germline CDR1 reads GEAIGNYY; CDR2 reads EKD. CDR3 sequence reads: CACDTISSTPLLGDTGYTDKLIF. In DNA, the CDR3 is TGTGCCTGTGACACCATTTCTTCCACCCCTTTACTGGGGGATACTGGTTATACCGATAAACTCATCTTT.

This clone has more than one count but fewer than ten. TCRdb assigns this DNA the protein of a much larger clone, which departs from its translation at residue 13; this likely reflects a read error, and the protein shown comes from translating the DNA. V and J are TRDV1 and TRDJ1; 8 nucleotides match TRDD3. Germline CDR1 is TSWWSYY and CDR2 is QGS. CDR3 length: 19 residues. Germline trimming cut 1 base from V and 1 base from J; bases unmatched to any gene: 14. The CDR3 region has the DNA TGTGCTCTTGGGGAACCTCCTATTTTACTGGGGGTGTGCACCGATAAACTCATCTTT. Translated: CALGEPPILLGVCTDKLIF.